Given below is one T cell receptor (beta chain) in context. Its antigen is currently unknown. The data were produced by immunoSEQ multiplex PCR, yet TCRdb's version contains in-frame clones alone and is incomplete. The table lists roughly 170,000 clones, over 50% of them singletons, with 8.5% to 12% in the top ten. These data are taken from a study of shared clonotypes between healthy human individuals. Study background: Serving as donors were two women and a few men, whose ages spanned 18 to 49.

This CDR3 has 20 amino acids. J was trimmed by 10 bases and V by 0 bases; bases with no gene match: 20. Germline values: CDR1 MNHNS, CDR2 SASEGT. The study, taken as a whole, reports: Some naive CD4 clonotypes, around 4.7%, turned up in common across several donors. Researchers found naive subsets generally carried larger estimated richness than memory subsets.

The sequencing input was memory CD4+ T cells sorted from blood. Subset in this sample: CD45RA-negative fraction. This TCR came from a man aged 25-45 years in good health. The chain couples TRBV6-1 to TRBJ2-1; 11 bases map to TRBD2. The DNA for the CDR3 is TGTGCCAGCAGTGAAGCTTCCGGACTAGCGGGTACATCGGGGGTTAGGGAGCAGTTCTTC. As protein: CASSEASGLAGTSGVREQFF.